Included here is one T cell receptor beta chain sequence, with context. Its antigen is not known. The data were obtained in a study of T cell clonotyping in hematopoietic cell transplantation. Findings and caveats of the study: Pathologically expanded recipient clonotypes increased progressively from day 30 to day 180 as diversity fell. CD4 and CD8 repertoire contributions could not be separated without sorting.

Generated by immunoSEQ multiplex PCR, the TCRdb table keeps only in-frame clones and is missing some. This sample carries approximately 44,000 clones, around 95% of them seen once, and the ten largest clones take 0.7% to 0.95%. The receptor's source is a woman aged 45 to 65 in good health. Some clones in this sample may be carry-over from other donors' samples. Specimen: peripheral blood mononuclear cells.

The CDR3 DNA is TGCAGCGTTGGAGAGGACAACTACGAGCAGTACTTC. Encoded protein: CSVGEDNYEQYF. The genes are TRBV29-1 and TRBJ2-7, with a possible D match to TRBD1 (5 bases). The CDR3 runs 12 residues. The ends were cut back, 4 bases at V and 3 bases at J, with 10 bases in the middle. Germline V gene lookup returns CDR1 SQVTM and CDR2 ANQGSEA.